A single sample is the source of the 20 T cell receptor beta chains below, sequenced in a study of T cell changes during pregnancy in multiple sclerosis. Repertoires were generated with immunoSEQ multiplex PCR, while TCRdb's copy carries only in-frame clones and drops some. The sample has 40,000 to 55,000 clones, over 90% seen once; the top ten hold about 0.28%. The sample was CD4+ T cells from peripheral blood mononuclear cells, taken in the second trimester of pregnancy. These TCRs come from a female donor with multiple sclerosis, enrolled in a pregnancy study.

The chain recombines TRBV19 with TRBJ2-5; unclear D gene. Per germline, CDR1 LNHDA and CDR2 SQIVND (reference sequence). The CDR3 totals 13 residues. Trimming stripped 7 bases from V and 0 bases from J, with 9 bases between. CDR3: CASTGPNQETQYF. CDR3 coding DNA: TGTGCCAGTACCGGTCCAAACCAAGAGACCCAGTACTTC.

The rearrangement links TRBV7-9 to TRBJ2-1; D perhaps matches TRBD1 (6 bases). V dropped 0 bases and J dropped 0 bases, with 12 bases sitting between them. CDR3 length: 17 residues. Germline loops: CDR1 SEHNR, CDR2 FQNEAQ (reference sequence). Written as DNA, the CDR3 is TGTGCCAGCAGCTTAGCGGGGGCGAGATTCTCCTACAATGAGCAGTTCTTC. Translation: CASSLAGARFSYNEQFF.

This clone appeared a few times. This rearrangement joins TRBV6-6 to TRBJ1-5; TRBD1 aligns across 8 bases. The germline V gene encodes CDR1 MNHNY and CDR2 SVGAGI (reference sequence). Trimming took 6 bases from V and 6 from J; bases not matched to a gene: 10. The CDR3 runs to 15 residues. CDR3: CASSLGQGAVQPQHF. The CDR3 DNA follows: TGTGCCAGCAGCCTGGGGCAGGGGGCGGTTCAGCCCCAGCATTTT.

The CDR3 region is CATLGTGGNYGYTF. In nucleotides, the CDR3 is TGTGCCACCCTTGGGACAGGGGGAAACTATGGCTACACCTTC. The chain couples TRBV28 to TRBJ1-2; TRBD1 aligns across 11 bases. The V gene's germline CDR1 is MDHEN and CDR2 SYDVKM. Trimming removed 10 bases from V and 2 bases from J; junction bases left unmatched: 6. The CDR3 extends over 14 amino acids.

The chain joins TRBV28 to TRBJ2-5, with unresolved D. The CDR3 runs 13 residues. The V and J ends lost 3 bases and 2 bases respectively, with 7 bases between them. CDR1 and CDR2 from the germline V gene are MDHEN and SYDVKM. The CDR3 reads CASSFQIQETQYF. The CDR3 coding sequence is TGTGCCAGCAGTTTCCAGATTCAAGAGACCCAGTACTTC.

This clone was counted once. V is TRBV19 and J is TRBJ1-6; D gene unclear. The CDR3 covers 17 residues. Germline V gene sequence: CDR1 LNHDA, CDR2 SQIVND (reference sequence). The germline V and J ends were trimmed by 4 bases and 5 bases, with 18 bases remaining between them. CDR3 residues: CASSTTDLVANNSPLHF. DNA of the CDR3: TGTGCCAGTAGTACCACAGACCTGGTCGCAAATAATTCACCCCTCCACTTT.

The rearrangement links TRBV7-9 to TRBJ2-1; TRBD2 is a possible D gene (5 bases). Germline CDR1 SEHNR, CDR2 FQNEAQ (reference sequence). The CDR3 has 16 amino acids. Trimming removed 4 bases from V and 5 bases from J, with 18 bases in between. The CDR3 DNA sequence: TGTGCCAGCAGCTCCCTGGCGACCGGAGGAGACAATGAGCAGTTCTTC. This sequence encodes CASSSLATGGDNEQFF. Combining the CDR3 with reference TRBV7-9 and TRBJ2-1 gives the whole variable domain DTGVSQNPRHKITKRGQNVTFRCDPISEHNRLYWYRQTLGQGPEFLTYFQNEAQLEKSRLLSDRFSAERPKGSFSTLEIQRTEQGDSAMYLCASSSLATGGDNEQFFGPGTRLTVL.

This clone was detected only once. The chain combines TRBV6-5 with TRBJ1-3, with D unresolved. Germline values: CDR1 MNHEY, CDR2 SVGAGI. This CDR3 spans 13 amino acids. Trimming stripped 9 bases from V and 0 bases from J, with 9 bases between. Written as DNA, the CDR3 is TGTGCCAGTTTGGCCCGCTCTGGAAACACCATATATTTT. As protein: CASLARSGNTIYF.

This chain uses TRBV5-6 with TRBJ1-2; possibly TRBD1 for D (5 bases). The CDR3 length is 15 residues. V gave up 4 bases and J gave up 5 bases, with 18 bases separating them. Germline CDR1 and CDR2: SGHDT and YYEEEE. Written as DNA, the CDR3 is TGTGCCAGCAGCCGACCCATGGGGGGGTGGTATGGCTACACCTTC. It is translated as CASSRPMGGWYGYTF.

This chain links TRBV4-1 with TRBJ1-2; TRBD1 matches at 9 bases. The CDR3 consists of 14 residues. J gave up 8 bases and V 3 bases, and 7 bases lay outside the gene matches. The germline V gene encodes CDR1 MGHRA and CDR2 YSYEKL. CDR3 in amino acids: CASSHRDRVGGYTF. The CDR3 DNA follows: TGCGCCAGCAGCCACCGGGACAGGGTCGGAGGCTACACCTTC.

This sequence joins TRBV7-8 and TRBJ1-5, with a possible D match to TRBD1 (5 bases). The CDR3 extends over 15 amino acids. Germline V gene data show CDR1 as SGHVS and CDR2 as FQNEAQ. Deletions cut 6 bases from V and 0 bases from J, with 12 bases between. The chain's CDR3 is CASSDQGFSNQPQHF. The CDR3, as DNA: TGTGCCAGCAGTGACCAGGGTTTTAGCAATCAGCCCCAGCATTTT.

A single count supports this clone. The chain has TRBV9 and TRBJ2-1, with 8 bases matching TRBD2. Germline CDR1 is SGDLS and CDR2 is YYNGEE. The ends lost 6 bases at V and 4 bases at J; junction bases unmatched: 6. This CDR3 has 14 residues. The CDR3, as DNA: TGTGCCAGCACCGGGGGGGGGCCTTACAATGAGCAGTTCTTC. Encoded protein: CASTGGGPYNEQFF.

Note on this clone: At one end, the junction sequence differs from germline, possibly due to a read error. The chain carries TRBV7-7 and TRBJ1-1, with unresolved D. The CDR3 totals 14 residues. Germline V CDR1 and CDR2: SSHAT, FNYEAQ (reference sequence). CDR3 protein: CASSLAVENTEAFF. For the CDR3, the DNA is TGTGCTAGCAGCTTAGCGGTAGAGAACACTGAAGCTTTCTTT.

The chain couples TRBV6-5 to TRBJ2-7, with 14 bases aligning to TRBD2. CDR3 length equals 16 residues. The trim removed 0 bases at V and 5 bases at J, leaving 3 bases unmatched. Germline V gene lookup returns CDR1 MNHEY and CDR2 SVGAGI. CDR3 sequence: CASSYSGTSGGNEQYF. The CDR3 coding sequence is TGTGCCAGCAGTTACTCCGGGACTAGCGGGGGAAACGAGCAGTACTTC.

This clone came up once. The chain has TRBV27 and TRBJ1-5; D unclear. V lost 0 bases and J 4 bases, leaving 4 bases between the germline ends. Germline V gene sequence: CDR1 MNHEY, CDR2 SMNVEV (reference sequence). This CDR3 has 13 residues. The CDR3 DNA is TGTGCCAGCAGTTTATCCCGTAATCAGCCCCAGCATTTT. Protein: CASSLSRNQPQHF.

This sequence joins TRBV6-1 and TRBJ1-5; 7 bases agree with TRBD1. The CDR3 covers 15 residues. CDR1 MNHNS and CDR2 SASEGT come from the germline V gene. The J segment lost 2 bases and the V segment lost 4 bases, leaving 5 bases of the junction unmatched. This chain's CDR3 is CASSVRGLGNQPQHF. CDR3 DNA sequence: TGTGCCAGCAGTGTAAGGGGGCTGGGCAATCAGCCCCAGCATTTT.

J is TRBJ1-5 and V is TRBV2; D is perhaps TRBD1 (5 bases). The CDR3 is 13 amino acids. The V and J ends lost 7 bases and 7 bases respectively, with 14 bases between them. Per the germline V gene, CDR1 is SNHLY and CDR2 is FYNNEI. For the CDR3, the DNA is TGTGCCAGCATTGGGGGGAAAGGACAGCCCCAGCATTTT. Translated, it gives CASIGGKGQPQHF.

A remark on this clone: Germline and junction disagree at one end, which may indicate a read error. V usage is TRBV18 and J usage is TRBJ1-1; D is unclear. The CDR3 is 14 residues long. CDR1 and CDR2 from the germline V gene are KGHSH and LQKENI. CDR3 coding DNA: TGTGCCAGCTTACCAAGGGAGGAGAACACTGAAGCTTTCTTT. This sequence encodes CASLPREENTEAFF.

The chain carries TRBV14 and TRBJ1-6; 8 bases are a match to TRBD1. The V and J ends lost 4 bases and 3 bases, in that order; junction bases with no gene match: 11. The germline CDR1 and CDR2 sequences are SGHDN and FVKESK. This CDR3 has 18 amino acids. The CDR3 bases are TGTGCCAGCAGCCCCGGACCCGGACAGGGAGGCTATAATTCACCCCTCCACTTT. Protein product: CASSPGPGQGGYNSPLHF.

V gene TRBV6-5 combines with J gene TRBJ2-6; D gene ambiguous. This CDR3 region has 14 residues. The germline V gene has CDR1 MNHEY and CDR2 SVGAGI. V lost 10 bases and J 3 bases, leaving 13 bases between the germline ends. The CDR3 sequence: CATSPLYGANVLTF. The CDR3 nucleotides are TGTGCCACCAGCCCCCTATATGGGGCCAACGTCCTGACTTTC.